This TCR beta chain is drawn from a study of regulatory T cells in long-lasting Graves disease. This clonotype was seen a few times. Germline CDR1 and CDR2: SGHTA and FQGNSA. Trimming cost V 2 bases and J 4 bases; bases outside gene matches: 5. The CDR3 is 17 amino acids. CDR3-region Arm-PCR and iRepertoire HTBI primers produced the TCR beta libraries. TCRdb recomputed calls from the multiplex PCR reads with MiXCR, one row per CDR3 protein. The table has 420,000 or so distinct CDR3 sequences, 15% to 20% seen once. Time point given: newly diagnosed GD, antithyroid drugs for less than 3 months. Construction of the TCR library relied on RNA isolated from PBMCs. The sample was also linked to a second study, of T cells in Graves' hyperthyroidism and ophthalmopathy.

The source was peripheral blood mononuclear cells (PBMCs), collected at new diagnosis, from a patient treated with antithyroid drugs. The chain links TRBV7-2 to TRBJ2-2; 12 nucleotides line up with TRBD1. The source of this sequence is a woman between 18 and 29 years old with Graves disease. Written as DNA, the CDR3 is TGTGCCAGCAGCTTATGGGACAGGGGGCCGACCACCGGGGAGCTGTTTTTT. Amino acids: CASSLWDRGPTTGELFF.